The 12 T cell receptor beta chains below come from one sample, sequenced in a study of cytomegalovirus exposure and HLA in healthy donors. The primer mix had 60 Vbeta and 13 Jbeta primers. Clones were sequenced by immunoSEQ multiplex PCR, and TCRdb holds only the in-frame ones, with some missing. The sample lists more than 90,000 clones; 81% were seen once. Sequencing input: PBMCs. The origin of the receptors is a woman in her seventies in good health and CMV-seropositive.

CDR3 sequence (DNA): TGTGCCTGGGGGAGGGCCTTCAGACAGGGGGATGAAAAACTGTTTTTT. Its protein product is CAWGRAFRQGDEKLFF. The rearrangement links TRBV30 to TRBJ1-4; 9 bases map to TRBD1. Trimming took 5 bases from V and 6 from J; bases not matched to a gene: 13. From germline, CDR1 is GTSNPN and CDR2 SVGIG (reference sequence). CDR3 size: 16 residues. The full variable domain, with the rest looked up from reference TRBV30 and TRBJ1-4, is SQTIHQWPATLVQPVGSPLSLECTVEGTSNPNLYWYRQAAGRGLQLLFYSVGIGQISSEVPQNLSASRPQDRQFILSSKKLLLSDSGFYLCAWGRAFRQGDEKLFFGSGTQLSVL.

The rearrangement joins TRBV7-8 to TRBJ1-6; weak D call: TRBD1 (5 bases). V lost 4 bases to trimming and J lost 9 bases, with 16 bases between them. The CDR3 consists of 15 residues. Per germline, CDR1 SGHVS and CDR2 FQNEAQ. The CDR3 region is CASSYPGTEGSPLHF. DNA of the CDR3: TGTGCCAGCAGCTACCCCGGGACGGAGGGTTCACCCCTCCACTTT.

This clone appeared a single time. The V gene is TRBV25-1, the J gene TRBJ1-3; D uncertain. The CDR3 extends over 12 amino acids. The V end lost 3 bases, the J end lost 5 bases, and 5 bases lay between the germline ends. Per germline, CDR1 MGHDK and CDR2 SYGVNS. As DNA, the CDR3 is TGTGCCAGCAGTGATTGGCGAAACACCATATATTTT. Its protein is CASSDWRNTIYF.

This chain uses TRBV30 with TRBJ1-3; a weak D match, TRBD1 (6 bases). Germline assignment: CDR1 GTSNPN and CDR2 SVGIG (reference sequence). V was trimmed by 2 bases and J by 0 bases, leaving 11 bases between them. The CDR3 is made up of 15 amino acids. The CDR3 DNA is TGTGCCTGGAGTTTGGACAGCTCCTCTGGAAACACCATATATTTT. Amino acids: CAWSLDSSSGNTIYF.

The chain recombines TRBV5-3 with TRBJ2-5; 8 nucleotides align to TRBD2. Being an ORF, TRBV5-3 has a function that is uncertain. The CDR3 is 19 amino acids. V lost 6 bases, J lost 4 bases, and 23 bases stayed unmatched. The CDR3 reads CARNIGGSGNLGRRETQYF. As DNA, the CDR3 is TGTGCCAGAAACATAGGTGGTAGCGGGAATTTAGGGCGGCGAGAGACCCAGTACTTC.

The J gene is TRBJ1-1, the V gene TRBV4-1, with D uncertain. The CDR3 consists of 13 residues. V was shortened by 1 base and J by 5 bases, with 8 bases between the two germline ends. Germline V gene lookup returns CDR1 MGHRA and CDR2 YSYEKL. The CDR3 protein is CASSQALRTEAFF. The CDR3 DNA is TGCGCCAGCAGCCAAGCCCTGAGGACTGAAGCTTTCTTT.

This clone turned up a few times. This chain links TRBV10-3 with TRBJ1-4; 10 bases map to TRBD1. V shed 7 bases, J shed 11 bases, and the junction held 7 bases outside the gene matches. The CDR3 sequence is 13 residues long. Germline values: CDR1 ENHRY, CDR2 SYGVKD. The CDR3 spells CAINRTGGEKLFF. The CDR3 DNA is TGTGCCATCAATCGGACAGGGGGAGAGAAACTGTTTTTT.

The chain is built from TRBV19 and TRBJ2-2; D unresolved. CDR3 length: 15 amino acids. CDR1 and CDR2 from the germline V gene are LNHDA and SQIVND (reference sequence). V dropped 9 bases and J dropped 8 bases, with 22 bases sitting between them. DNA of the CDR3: TGTGCCAGCTCACGTAAAACGGAGAGAGAGGGGGAGCTGTTTTTT. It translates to CASSRKTEREGELFF.

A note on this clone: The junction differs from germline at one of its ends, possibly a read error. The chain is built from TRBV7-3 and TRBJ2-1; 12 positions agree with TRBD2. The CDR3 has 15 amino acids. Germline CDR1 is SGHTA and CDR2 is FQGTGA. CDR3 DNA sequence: TGTTCCAGCAGCGTGACTAGCGGGAGTCTCTATGAGCAGTTCTTC. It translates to CSSSVTSGSLYEQFF.

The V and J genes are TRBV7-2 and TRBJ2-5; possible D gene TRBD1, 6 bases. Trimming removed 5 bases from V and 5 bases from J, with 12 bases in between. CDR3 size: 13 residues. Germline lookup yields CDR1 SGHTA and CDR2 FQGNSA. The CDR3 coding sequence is TGTGCCAGCAGCAGGGACATTTCGGAGACCCAGTACTTC. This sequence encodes CASSRDISETQYF.

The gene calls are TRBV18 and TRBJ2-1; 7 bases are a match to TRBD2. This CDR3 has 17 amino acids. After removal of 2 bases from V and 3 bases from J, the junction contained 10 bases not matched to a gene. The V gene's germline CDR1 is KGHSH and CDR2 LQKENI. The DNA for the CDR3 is TGTGCCAGCTCACCAGGAAGGGCGGGAGAGAACTACAATGAGCAGTTCTTC. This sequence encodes CASSPGRAGENYNEQFF.

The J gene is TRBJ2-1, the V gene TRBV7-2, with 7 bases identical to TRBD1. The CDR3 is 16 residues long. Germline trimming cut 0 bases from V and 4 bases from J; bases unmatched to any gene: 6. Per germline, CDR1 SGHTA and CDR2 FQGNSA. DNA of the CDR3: TGTGCCAGCAGCTTAGCTGGGACAGAAATTTACAATGAGCAGTTCTTC. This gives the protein CASSLAGTEIYNEQFF.